Shown below are 4 T cell receptor beta chains from a single sample sequenced in a study of Graves' ophthalmopathy and Graves' hyperthyroidism. CDR3 regions of TCR beta were amplified from RNA transcripts. An initial RT-PCR round employing HTBI primers preceded a second-round multiplex PCR. TCRdb itself ran the multiplex PCR reads through MiXCR, one entry per CDR3 protein. The table has a few hundred thousand distinct CDR3 sequences, about a sixth seen once. The sample was peripheral blood. All receptors derive from an adult man with Graves' ophthalmopathy.

Details on this clonotype: At one of its ends the junction is not consistent with the germline gene, which may arise from a read error. The chain couples TRBV20-1 to TRBJ1-1; D is uncertain. Germline CDR1 and CDR2: DFQATT and SNEGSKA (reference sequence). The CDR3 sequence is 15 residues long. The CDR3: CSARDRAEGNTEAYF. CDR3 in DNA: TGCAGTGCTAGAGATCGGGCGGAAGGGAACACTGAAGCTTACTTT.

This clonotype was seen at least ten times. The chain uses TRBV7-2 and TRBJ2-4, with D perhaps matching TRBD1 or TRBD2 (5 bases each). From germline, CDR1 is SGHTA and CDR2 FQGNSA. The CDR3 totals 16 residues. Trimming cost V 5 bases and J 9 bases, with 23 bases left between them. The CDR3 spells CASSPYERLRVGIQYF. For the CDR3, the DNA is TGTGCCAGCAGCCCCTACGAGCGGCTCAGGGTTGGCATTCAGTACTTC.

This clonotype was recorded at least ten times. V gene TRBV15 combines with J gene TRBJ2-5, with 7 bases matching TRBD2. J lost 5 bases, V lost 5 bases, and 5 bases had no gene match. This CDR3 region has 13 residues. CDR1 LNHNV and CDR2 YYDKDF come from the germline V gene (reference sequence). CDR3 amino acids: CATSLHGGETQYF. The CDR3 coding sequence is TGTGCCACCAGCCTCCACGGGGGGGAGACCCAGTACTTC.

A note on this clonotype: An end of the junction does not agree with germline; a read error may underlie this. The chain recombines TRBV29-1 with TRBJ1-2, with unresolved D. CDR3 length equals 13 residues. The germline CDR1 and CDR2 sequences are SQVTM and ANQGSEA. CDR3 coding DNA: TGCAGCGTTGAAATCGCCGCTAACTATGGCTACATCTTC. This gives the protein CSVEIAANYGYIF. The whole variable domain, filled in from reference TRBV29-1 and TRBJ1-2, reads SAVISQKPSRDICQRGTSLTIQCQVDSQVTMMFWYRQQPGQSLTLIATANQGSEATYESGFVIDKFPISRPNLTFSTLTVSNMSPEDSSIYLCSVEIAANYGYIFGSGTRLTVV.